These 28 T cell receptor beta chains originate from one sample sequenced in a study of blood T cells in healthy people across ages. PCR was performed a second time for roughly 7 to 12 cycles using a sample-barcoded 5' primer and a J-beta primer mix. TCRdb itself ran the 5' RACE reads through MiXCR, one entry per CDR3 protein. The data contain more than 1,400,000 distinct CDR3 sequences, around 42% of them singletons. What was sequenced was blood. These receptors all come from a woman aged 18-29 years in good health.

The chain combines TRBV3-1 with TRBJ1-1; D uncertain. Germline CDR1 and CDR2: LGHDT and YNNKEL (reference sequence). The CDR3 has 15 residues. Trimming removed 0 bases from V and 11 bases from J, with 19 bases in between. Here the CDR3 reads CASSQDDLVQAEAFF. The CDR3 region has the DNA TGTGCCAGCAGCCAAGATGATTTGGTGCAGGCCGAGGCTTTCTTT.

The J gene is TRBJ2-1, the V gene TRBV5-1, with 14 bases that match TRBD2. This CDR3 spans 19 amino acids. With 1 base clipped from V and 5 bases from J, the junction kept 11 bases outside the gene matches. The germline V gene has CDR1 SGHRS and CDR2 YFSETQ. This CDR3 reads CASSLSGTSGSIRDNEQFF. CDR3 bases: TGCGCCAGCAGCTTGTCTGGGACTAGCGGGAGTATAAGGGACAATGAGCAGTTCTTC.

This clonotype was seen only a few times. The genes are TRBV21-1 and TRBJ2-3; the table's TRBD2 call for D was not verified on the DNA. TRBV21-1 is a pseudogene locus. The CDR3 runs 20 residues. The CDR3: CASGFPGLAGGQLGTDTQYF. Here the CDR3 DNA reads TGTGCCAGCGGGTTCCCGGGACTAGCGGGAGGGCAACTAGGAACAGATACGCAGTATTTT.

This clonotype has just a few counts. The rearrangement joins TRBV20-1 to TRBJ2-3, with TRBD2 matching over 9 bases. The CDR3 is 14 amino acids. Germline V CDR1 and CDR2: DFQATT, SNEGSKA (reference sequence). V shed 3 bases, J shed 1 base, and the junction held 2 bases outside the gene matches. CDR3 coding DNA: TGCAGTGCTAGCAAGCGGGAGGGCACAGATACGCAGTATTTT. Protein: CSASKREGTDTQYF.

This clonotype was seen a few times. The chain couples TRBV24-1 to TRBJ2-4, with a tentative D call TRBD1 (5 bases). The J call may not be correct, given that the DNA end is closer to TRBJ2-7. This CDR3 has 14 residues. The germline V gene encodes CDR1 KGHDR and CDR2 SFDVKD. For the CDR3, the DNA is TGTGCCACCAGTGAAACCGGACAATCCTACGAGCAGTACTTC. This encodes CATSETGQSYEQYF.

Comment on this clonotype: At one of its ends the junction is not consistent with the germline gene, which may arise from a read error. The gene calls are TRBV4-1 and TRBJ2-7, with unresolved D. Germline loops: CDR1 MGHRA, CDR2 YSYEKL. The CDR3 length is 14 residues. The CDR3 bases are TGCGCCAGCAGTCCCACTTATAAAACCTACGATCAGTACTTC. It translates to CASSPTYKTYDQYF.

CDR3 DNA: TGTGCCAGCAGCCAACTCGGGGAGGGCTCCGATACGCAGTATTTT. Residues: CASSQLGEGSDTQYF. The V and J genes are TRBV4-2 and TRBJ2-3, with 7 bases fitting TRBD2. CDR1 is LGHNA, CDR2 YNFKEQ, per germline. V was pared by 2 bases and J by 6 bases, with 8 bases of the junction left unmatched. There are 15 residues in the CDR3.

The chain employs TRBV5-1 and TRBJ2-2, with 10 bases matching TRBD2. With V trimmed by 6 bases and J by 0 bases, 5 bases remained unmatched. Germline CDR1 is SGHRS and CDR2 is YFSETQ. This CDR3 has 16 residues. CDR3 sequence: CASTRSGGTNTGELFF. CDR3 DNA sequence: TGCGCCAGCACTCGTAGCGGGGGGACGAACACCGGGGAGCTGTTTTTT.

This chain links TRBV20-1 with TRBJ1-1, with D perhaps matching TRBD1 (5 bases). The CDR3 runs 13 residues. Germline loops: CDR1 DFQATT, CDR2 SNEGSKA (reference sequence). V gave up 3 bases and J gave up 2 bases, with 10 bases separating them. Written as DNA, the CDR3 is TGCAGTGCTAGGGGGGGAGTAAACACTGAAGCTTTCTTT. It is translated as CSARGGVNTEAFF.

This clonotype was observed a few times. CDR3 nucleotides: TGCGCCAGCAGCCTAAGCACACAGAGCTCCTACGAGCAGTACTTC. It codes for CASSLSTQSSYEQYF. The chain combines TRBV4-1 with TRBJ2-7; no reliable D call. Trimming shortened V by 4 bases and J by 0 bases, and 13 bases separated the two germline ends. The CDR3 length is 15 residues. Germline CDR1 reads MGHRA; CDR2 reads YSYEKL.

V gene TRBV19 combines with J gene TRBJ1-5; unclear D gene. The V gene lost 1 base and the J gene lost 8 bases, with 6 bases spanning the gap. CDR3 length: 12 residues. The germline V gene has CDR1 LNHDA and CDR2 SQIVND (reference sequence). The DNA for the CDR3 is TGTGCCAGTAGTATAGGGGGTGAGCCCCAGCATTTT. This sequence encodes CASSIGGEPQHF.

The chain employs TRBV7-2 and TRBJ2-1; D gene ambiguous. The DNA end is more similar to TRBJ2-7, so the J call may be wrong. Germline V gene data show CDR1 as SGHTA and CDR2 as FQGNSA. The CDR3 runs 16 residues. The CDR3 sequence: CASSLGGPDTYNEQYF. The CDR3 DNA sequence: TGTGCCAGCAGCTTAGGCGGCCCGGATACCTACAATGAGCAGTACTTC.

The genes are TRBV5-1 and TRBJ2-3; the match to TRBD1 covers 7 bases. The CDR3 extends over 15 amino acids. Trimming cost V 6 bases and J 3 bases; bases outside gene matches: 10. Germline CDR1 is SGHRS and CDR2 is YFSETQ. The CDR3 loop is CASTPRAGGTDTQYF. CDR3 coding DNA: TGCGCCAGCACTCCTAGGGCAGGGGGAACAGATACGCAGTATTTT.

V usage is TRBV5-1 and J usage is TRBJ1-6; a weak D match, TRBD1 (6 bases). With 0 bases removed from V and 8 bases from J, the gap between germline ends came to 15 bases. The CDR3 is made up of 16 amino acids. Looked up from germline, CDR1 is SGHRS and CDR2 is YFSETQ. The CDR3: CASSLGNPGQDSPLHF. Here the CDR3 DNA reads TGCGCCAGCAGCTTGGGCAATCCGGGACAAGATTCACCCCTCCACTTT. The variable domain in full, completed from reference TRBV5-1 and TRBJ1-6, reads KAGVTQTPRYLIKTRGQQVTLSCSPISGHRSVSWYQQTPGQGLQFLFEYFSETQRNKGNFPGRFSGRQFSNSRSEMNVSTLELGDSALYLCASSLGNPGQDSPLHFGNGTRLTVT.

This clonotype was seen ten or more times. The rearrangement uses TRBV7-9 and TRBJ2-1; TRBD2 is a possible D gene (7 bases). This CDR3 contains 16 residues. Deletions cut 1 base from V and 1 base from J, with 11 bases between. Germline V gene data show CDR1 as SEHNR and CDR2 as FQNEAQ (reference sequence). The CDR3 DNA follows: TGTGCCAGCAGCTTAGGCGGGGGCCTTTCCTACAATGAGCAGTTCTTC. Translation: CASSLGGGLSYNEQFF.

This clonotype was counted at least ten times. The CDR3 is CASTTTLAVVSYEQYF. Written as DNA, the CDR3 is TGTGCCAGCACTACAACCCTAGCGGTCGTCTCCTACGAGCAGTACTTC. This sequence joins TRBV21-1 and TRBJ2-7; the D call of TRBD2 is as the table states it, not checked on the DNA. TRBV21-1 counts as a pseudogene. This CDR3 has 16 amino acids.

The J gene is TRBJ2-3, the V gene TRBV5-5; D unresolved. Looked up from germline, CDR1 is SGHKS and CDR2 is YYEKEE (reference sequence). Trimming removed 3 bases at V and 10 bases at J, with 9 bases between. CDR3 size: 11 residues. The CDR3 spells CASSWEEAQYF. CDR3 nucleotides: TGTGCCAGCAGCTGGGAAGAAGCGCAGTATTTT.

On this clonotype: With a much larger clone just one base away, this may be a read error. The rearrangement joins TRBV5-1 to TRBJ1-1; perhaps TRBD1 as D (5 bases). The CDR3 is 14 residues long. V lost 2 bases and J lost 4, with 12 bases in between. Per germline, CDR1 SGHRS and CDR2 YFSETQ. As DNA, the CDR3 is TGCGCCAGCAGCTTATGCGGGGGTCGCACTGAAGCTTTCTTT. Translating gives CASSLCGGRTEAFF.

This clonotype was counted only a few times. The chain uses TRBV6-5 and TRBJ2-1; 8 bases line up with TRBD2. CDR3 length: 16 residues. The germline CDR1 and CDR2 sequences are MNHEY and SVGAGI. V gave up 0 bases and J gave up 6 bases; unmatched junction bases: 7. CDR3 sequence: CASSYSAPSGSNEQFF. DNA for the CDR3: TGTGCCAGCAGTTACTCGGCGCCCAGCGGGAGCAATGAGCAGTTCTTC.

The table lists this clonotype with a few counts. The rearrangement uses TRBV2 and TRBJ2-7; D may be TRBD1 or TRBD2 (6 bases each). Germline values: CDR1 SNHLY, CDR2 FYNNEI. Trimming removed 2 bases from V and 0 bases from J, with 17 bases in between. The CDR3 loop spans 17 amino acids. CDR3 nucleotides: TGTGCCAGCAGTGAAAGAGGAAGGGGGGCCTACTCCTACGAGCAGTACTTC. Translating gives CASSERGRGAYSYEQYF.

This chain connects TRBV20-1 to TRBJ2-3; D is undetermined. The germline gives CDR1 DFQATT, CDR2 SNEGSKA (reference sequence). Trimming stripped 4 bases from V and 3 bases from J, with 14 bases between. This CDR3 region has 14 residues. CDR3 in DNA: TGCAGTGCTACGTCGTGGGGTTGGACAGATACGCAGTATTTT. Encoded protein: CSATSWGWTDTQYF.

This clonotype showed up many times. The V and J genes are TRBV6-4 and TRBJ2-1, with 9 bases lining up with TRBD2. Germline V gene data show CDR1 as MRHNA and CDR2 as SNTAGT. V lost 6 bases and J lost 4; bases outside the gene matches: 7. This CDR3 is 15 amino acids long. The CDR3 DNA follows: TGTGCCAGCAGCGTGGGGACTAGCTCGTACAATGAGCAGTTCTTC. As protein: CASSVGTSSYNEQFF.

Only a few counts were recorded for this clonotype. V gene TRBV9 combines with J gene TRBJ1-1; D unresolved. V dropped 7 bases and J dropped 7 bases, with 11 bases sitting between them. CDR3 size: 11 residues. Germline V gene data show CDR1 as SGDLS and CDR2 as YYNGEE. This CDR3 is CASGGEFEAFF. DNA of the CDR3: TGTGCCAGCGGCGGCGAGTTTGAAGCTTTCTTT.

This chain uses TRBV18 with TRBJ2-1; D might be TRBD2 (6 bases). CDR1 is KGHSH, CDR2 LQKENI, per germline. Deletions cut 3 bases from V and 4 bases from J, with 10 bases between. The CDR3 covers 14 residues. This chain's CDR3 is CASSPGLEYNEQFF. The CDR3 coding sequence is TGTGCCAGCTCACCGGGACTCGAATACAATGAGCAGTTCTTC.

This rearrangement joins TRBV7-9 to TRBJ2-7; D is ambiguous. Germline values: CDR1 SEHNR, CDR2 FQNEAQ (reference sequence). V lost 3 bases and J 5 bases, leaving 17 bases between the germline ends. The CDR3 extends over 15 amino acids. The chain's CDR3 is CASSFPTVGSDEQYF. In DNA form, the CDR3 reads TGTGCCAGCAGCTTCCCCACAGTGGGGTCCGACGAGCAGTACTTC.

Only one count was recorded for this clonotype. CDR3 in amino acids: CASSPLSSGSYSETQYF. The DNA for the CDR3 is TGTGCCAGCAGCCCTCTATCTAGCGGGAGTTATTCAGAGACCCAGTACTTC. The chain couples TRBV11-2 to TRBJ2-7; TRBD2 agrees at 10 bases. The DNA end is more similar to TRBJ2-5, so the J call may be wrong. Germline assignment: CDR1 SGHAT and CDR2 FQNNGV. The CDR3 length is 17 residues.

V is TRBV6-1 and J is TRBJ1-1; D unclear. The CDR3 consists of 12 residues. Between the trimmed V and J ends, which lost 2 bases and 3 bases, there was a span of 4 bases. CDR1 is MNHNS, CDR2 SASEGT, per germline. The CDR3 sequence: CASSEWYTEAFF. The CDR3 region has the DNA TGTGCCAGCAGTGAATGGTACACTGAAGCTTTCTTT.

This clonotype was counted many times. A single base separates this from a much larger clone, so it may be a read error. The rearrangement joins TRBV7-2 to TRBJ2-5; no clear D gene. Germline loops: CDR1 SGHTA, CDR2 FQGNSA. The CDR3 length is 11 residues. V lost 6 bases and J lost 1, with 3 bases in between. The CDR3 reads CASRSQETQYF. The CDR3 DNA reads TGTGCCAGCAGATCCCAAGAGACCCAGTACTTC. The whole variable domain, filled in from reference TRBV7-2 and TRBJ2-5, reads GAGVSQSPSNKVTEKGKDVELRCDPISGHTALYWYRQSLGQGLEFLIYFQGNSAPDKSGLPSDRFSAERTGGSVSTLTIQRTQQEDSAVYLCASRSQETQYFGPGTRLLVL.